This TCR beta chain was obtained from a study of blood T cell repertoires in COVID-19. Study context: Material from acute and convalescent COVID-19 was sourced from the United States, Italy and Spain. Sources were T cells, B-cell-depleted T cells, or PBMCs; the material itself was cDNA or gDNA.

Trimming cost V 4 bases and J 2 bases; bases outside gene matches: 6. This CDR3 spans 16 amino acids. CDR1 is SGHNT, CDR2 YYREEE, per germline (reference sequence). Original methodology: Nucleated cell counts were estimated from reference gene primer amplification. The assay was immunoSEQ multiplex PCR, and TCRdb's table has in-frame clones only and misses some. V and J calls and clone size are those listed in that table; D and trimming were worked out from the DNA. The repertoire holds about 15,000 clones, more than 80% seen once, with 3% to 4% in the top ten. The sequencing input was peripheral blood. The chain recombines TRBV5-4 with TRBJ1-1; TRBD1 matches at 12 bases. The clonotype was recovered from a human donor in a cohort sampled during active COVID-19. The CDR3 reads CASSRGQGAQNTEAFF. CDR3 nucleotide sequence: TGTGCCAGCAGCCGGGGACAGGGGGCGCAAAACACTGAAGCTTTCTTT.